These T cell receptor beta chains were read from a single sample in a study of blood T cell repertoires in COVID-19. Profiled with immunoSEQ multiplex PCR; TCRdb holds only in-frame clones, not every one. The sample yields 200,000 or so clones, less than 90% seen once. Sequenced material: peripheral blood. The source is a woman aged 50 to 65 with acute or convalescent COVID-19. Each CDR3 is given with its conserved first and last residue. The order of the fields is D gene, J gene, V gene, clone size, CDR3 DNA, CDR3 protein. D genes are given only for firm matches. Clone size is given for some rows only: seen once, a few or many times, or a class if the clone is expanded.

d_gene: NA
j_gene: TRBJ2-7
v_gene: TRBV9
abundance: NA
CDR3nt: TGTGCCAGCAGCGTAGGGGGCAGGGGCCCCTACGAGCAGTACTTC
CDR3aa: CASSVGGRGPYEQYF

d_gene: TRBD2
j_gene: TRBJ2-7
v_gene: TRBV5-6
abundance: NA
CDR3nt: TGTGCCAGCAGCTCATTTCGGACTAGCGTTCGCTACGAGCAGTACTTC
CDR3aa: CASSSFRTSVRYEQYF

d_gene: TRBD1
j_gene: TRBJ2-5
v_gene: TRBV2
abundance: NA
CDR3nt: TGTGCCAGCAGAGTCGACAGGGAAGAGACCCAGTACTTC
CDR3aa: CASRVDREETQYF

d_gene: NA
j_gene: TRBJ2-7
v_gene: TRBV7-2
abundance: NA
CDR3nt: TGTGCCAGCAGCTTAGTAGCGTCCTCCTACGAGCAGTACTTC
CDR3aa: CASSLVASSYEQYF

d_gene: TRBD1
j_gene: TRBJ1-1
v_gene: TRBV6-1
abundance: NA
CDR3nt: TGTGCCAGCAGTGAAGGGGGGACAGGATTTGAAGCTTTCTTT
CDR3aa: CASSEGGTGFEAFF

d_gene: NA
j_gene: TRBJ1-2
v_gene: TRBV5-1
abundance: once
CDR3nt: TGCGCCAGCAGCTTGGATAAGGACAGAGGTGGCTACACCTTC
CDR3aa: CASSLDKDRGGYTF

d_gene: NA
j_gene: TRBJ1-3
v_gene: TRBV3-1/TRBV3-2
abundance: NA
CDR3nt: TGTGCCAGCAGCCAAGACTACGAGGGTAACACCATATATTTT
CDR3aa: CASSQDYEGNTIYF

d_gene: TRBD1
j_gene: TRBJ1-2
v_gene: TRBV20-1
abundance: NA
CDR3nt: TGCAGTGCTAGTCCGGGACAGGGAAACTATGGCTACACCTTC
CDR3aa: CSASPGQGNYGYTF

d_gene: TRBD1
j_gene: TRBJ1-2
v_gene: TRBV10-3
abundance: NA
CDR3nt: TGTGCCATCACGGCGGGGTCCCCAGGGGGCTATGGCTACACCTTC
CDR3aa: CAITAGSPGGYGYTF

d_gene: TRBD2
j_gene: TRBJ2-3
v_gene: TRBV6-5
abundance: few
CDR3nt: TGTGCCAGCAGTTACTATGCTAGCGGGGGGCTAGATACGCAGTATTTT
CDR3aa: CASSYYASGGLDTQYF

d_gene: TRBD1
j_gene: TRBJ2-5
v_gene: TRBV5-4
abundance: NA
CDR3nt: TGTGCCAGCAGCTCAGAGACAGGGTATGAGACCCAGTACTTC
CDR3aa: CASSSETGYETQYF

d_gene: NA
j_gene: TRBJ1-2
v_gene: TRBV7-2
abundance: NA
CDR3nt: TGTGCCAGCAGAGAGTCGGCGGGGAACTATGGCTACACCTTC
CDR3aa: CASRESAGNYGYTF

d_gene: NA
j_gene: TRBJ1-1
v_gene: TRBV21-1
abundance: NA
CDR3nt: TGTGCCAGCAGCAAAGGAGAACAGCAGAACACTGAAGCTTTCTTT
CDR3aa: CASSKGEQQNTEAFF

d_gene: TRBD2
j_gene: TRBJ2-3
v_gene: TRBV24-1
abundance: NA
CDR3nt: TGTGCCACCAGTGATCCTGGGCGGGAGGGCTCAGATACGCAGTATTTT
CDR3aa: CATSDPGREGSDTQYF

d_gene: TRBD2
j_gene: TRBJ2-6
v_gene: TRBV15
abundance: once
CDR3nt: TGTGCCACCAGCAGGAGGCCTCGGGGGGGAGTAGCCGGGGCCAACGTCCTGACTTTC
CDR3aa: CATSRRPRGGVAGANVLTF

d_gene: NA
j_gene: TRBJ1-1
v_gene: TRBV29-1
abundance: NA
CDR3nt: TGCAGCGTTGGCACAGGCTTGAACACTGAAGCTTTCTTT
CDR3aa: CSVGTGLNTEAFF

d_gene: NA
j_gene: TRBJ2-1
v_gene: TRBV6-4
abundance: NA
CDR3nt: TGTGCCAGCAGTGACACAGGAGCACCCTACAATGAGCAGTTCTTC
CDR3aa: CASSDTGAPYNEQFF